This TCR beta chain was recorded in a study of a mutant IDH1 vaccine in newly diagnosed glioma. As for this clone: Its antigen is currently unknown.

Study-wide findings and caveats: Whatever changes occurred in top peripheral T cell clonotypes seemed unrelated to pseudoprogression.

Time point in this sample: week 35, safety follow-up. Each vaccine dose was 300 ug of mutant IDH1 20-mer peptide, with topical imiquimod. At weeks 1, 3, 5, 7, 11, 15, 19 and 23, patients received a vaccination, eight in all. The table came from immunoSEQ multiplex PCR; TCRdb's copy has only in-frame clones and leaves some out. This sample has 41,000 or so clones, with 80% to 90% found just once. This CDR3 spans 15 amino acids. CDR1 KGHSH and CDR2 LQKENI come from the germline V gene. The V segment lost 5 bases and the J segment 1 base; nucleotides outside the gene matches: 6. This chain connects TRBV18 to TRBJ2-3; 7 bases match TRBD2. The sample here was PBMCs, taken from a glioma patient whose treatment included an IDH1 peptide vaccine. This receptor was obtained from a middle-aged man with glioma. CDR3 in DNA: TGTGCCAGCTCATCCTATACTAGCGGCACAGATACGCAGTATTTT. Translated, it gives CASSSYTSGTDTQYF.